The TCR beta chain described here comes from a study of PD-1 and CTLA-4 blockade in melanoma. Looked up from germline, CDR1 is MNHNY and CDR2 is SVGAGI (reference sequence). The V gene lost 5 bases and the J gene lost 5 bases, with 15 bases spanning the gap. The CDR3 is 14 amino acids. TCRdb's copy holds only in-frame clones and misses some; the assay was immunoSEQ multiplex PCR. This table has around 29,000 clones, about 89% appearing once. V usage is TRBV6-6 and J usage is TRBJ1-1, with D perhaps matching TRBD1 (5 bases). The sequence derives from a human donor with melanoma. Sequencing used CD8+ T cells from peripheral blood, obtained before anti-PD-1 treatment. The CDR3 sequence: CASSPIGQGTEAFF. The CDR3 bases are TGTGCCAGCAGTCCTATAGGGCAGGGTACTGAAGCTTTCTTT.